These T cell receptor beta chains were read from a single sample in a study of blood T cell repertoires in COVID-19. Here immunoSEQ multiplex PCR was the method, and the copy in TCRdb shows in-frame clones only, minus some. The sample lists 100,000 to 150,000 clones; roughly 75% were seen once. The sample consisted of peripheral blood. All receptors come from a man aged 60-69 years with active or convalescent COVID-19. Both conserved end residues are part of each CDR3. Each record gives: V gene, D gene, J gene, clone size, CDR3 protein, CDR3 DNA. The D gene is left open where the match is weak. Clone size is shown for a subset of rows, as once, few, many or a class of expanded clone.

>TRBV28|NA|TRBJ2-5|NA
CASSRTGYQETQYF
TGTGCCAGCAGTCGTACAGGGTACCAAGAGACCCAGTACTTC
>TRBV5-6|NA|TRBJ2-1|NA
CASSLSERYEQFF
TGTGCCAGCTCCTTGAGCGAGCGCTATGAGCAGTTCTTC
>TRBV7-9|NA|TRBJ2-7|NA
CASSLGSGAYEQYF
TGTGCCAGCAGCTTAGGTAGCGGAGCTTACGAGCAGTACTTC
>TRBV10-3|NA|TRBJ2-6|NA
CAITRDSGRGANVLTF
TGTGCCATCACCCGGGACTCTGGCCGTGGGGCCAACGTCCTGACTTTC
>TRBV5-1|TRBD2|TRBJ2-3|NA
CASSLDPGGFTSTDTQYF
TGCGCCAGCAGCTTGGACCCGGGAGGCTTCACTAGCACAGATACGCAGTATTTT
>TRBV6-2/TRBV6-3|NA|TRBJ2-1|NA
CASSYLERHNNEQFF
TGTGCCAGCAGTTACTTAGAGCGGCATAACAATGAGCAGTTCTTC
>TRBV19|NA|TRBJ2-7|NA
CASSISLFYEQYF
TGTGCCAGTAGTATTAGCCTCTTCTACGAGCAGTACTTC
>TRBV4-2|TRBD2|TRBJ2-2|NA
CASSILSGGGTGELFF
TGTGCCAGCAGCATCCTTAGCGGGGGCGGTACCGGGGAGCTGTTTTTT
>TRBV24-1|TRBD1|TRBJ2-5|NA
CATSDPPGRGLETQYF
TGTGCCACCAGTGACCCACCAGGCAGGGGGCTTGAGACCCAGTACTTC
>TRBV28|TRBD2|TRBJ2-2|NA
CASTQALAGRTGELFF
TGTGCCAGCACCCAGGCTCTAGCGGGAAGGACCGGGGAGCTGTTTTTT
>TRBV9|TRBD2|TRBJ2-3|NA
CASSVESGRATDTQYF
TGTGCCAGCAGCGTAGAAAGCGGGAGGGCCACAGATACGCAGTATTTT
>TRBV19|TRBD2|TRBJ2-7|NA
CASSIVEGGTSYEQYF
TGTGCCAGTAGTATAGTAGAGGGAGGGACTTCCTACGAGCAGTACTTC
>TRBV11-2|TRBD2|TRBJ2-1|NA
CASSFTSATYNEQFF
TGTGCCAGCAGCTTCACTAGCGCCACCTACAATGAGCAGTTCTTC
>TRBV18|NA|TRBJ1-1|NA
CASSPPSGFNEAFF
TGTGCCAGCTCACCACCGTCAGGGTTCAATGAAGCTTTCTTT
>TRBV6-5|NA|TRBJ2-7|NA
CASSRRQVYEQYF
TGTGCCAGCAGTCGCAGACAGGTCTACGAGCAGTACTTC
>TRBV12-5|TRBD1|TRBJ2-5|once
CASGWGDRGGTQYF
TGTGCTAGTGGTTGGGGCGACAGGGGTGGGACCCAGTACTTC
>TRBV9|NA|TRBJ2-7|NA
CASSVGAPWLPYEQYF
TGTGCCAGCAGCGTAGGAGCACCCTGGTTACCCTACGAGCAGTACTTC
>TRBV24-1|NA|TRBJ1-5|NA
CATSEGPASNQPQHF
TGTGCCACCAGTGAGGGGCCTGCTAGCAATCAGCCCCAGCATTTT
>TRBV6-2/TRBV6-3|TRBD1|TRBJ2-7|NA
CASSLGRQGINEQYF
TGTGCCAGCAGCCTCGGTCGACAGGGAATTAACGAGCAGTACTTC
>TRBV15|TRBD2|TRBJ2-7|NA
CATSTAGGPYEQYF
TGTGCCACCAGCACAGCGGGAGGACCCTACGAGCAGTACTTC
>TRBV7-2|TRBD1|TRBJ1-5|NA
CASSKRTGGQPQHF
TGTGCCAGCAGCAAACGGACAGGGGGACAGCCCCAGCATTTT
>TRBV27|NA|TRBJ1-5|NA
CASGEGVAAVRPQHF
TGTGCCAGCGGGGAGGGTGTGGCGGCGGTAAGGCCCCAGCATTTT
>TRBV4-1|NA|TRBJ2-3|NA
CASSQRTADTQYF
TGCGCCAGCAGCCAACGGACAGCCGATACGCAGTATTTT
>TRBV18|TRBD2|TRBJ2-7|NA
CASSPGLAHEQYF
TGTGCCAGCTCACCGGGACTAGCGCACGAGCAGTACTTC
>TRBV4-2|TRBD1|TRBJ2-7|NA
CASSQDFTLGDRGTYEQYF
TGTGCCAGCAGCCAAGATTTTACCTTAGGGGACAGGGGAACCTACGAGCAGTACTTC
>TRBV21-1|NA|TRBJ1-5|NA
CASSKALRFSSNQPQHF
TGTGCCAGCAGCAAAGCGCTTCGGTTCTCTAGCAATCAGCCCCAGCATTTT
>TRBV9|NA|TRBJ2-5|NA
CASGSGLSQETQYF
TGTGCCAGCGGTAGTGGACTGTCCCAAGAGACCCAGTACTTC
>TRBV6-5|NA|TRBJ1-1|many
CASRGEGTRNTEAFF
TGTGCCAGCCGGGGGGAGGGGACGAGGAACACTGAAGCTTTCTTT
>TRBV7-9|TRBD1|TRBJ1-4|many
CASSLQQGVNEKLFF
TGTGCCAGCAGCTTACAACAGGGGGTCAATGAAAAACTGTTTTTT